The 15 T cell receptor beta chains below were found in one sample sequenced in a study of shared clonotypes between healthy human individuals. Sequencing used immunoSEQ multiplex PCR; TCRdb keeps in-frame clones, though not all of them. The sample contains some 2,500,000 clones, approximately 93% of which appear only once. Sequencing was carried out using naive CD4+ T cells from PBMCs. Specified subset: CD45RA+ positively selected. Receptor source: a man between 18 and 29 years old in good health. Some clones in this sample may be carry-over from other donors' samples.

The V call is TRBV18, the J call TRBJ1-1, with D maybe TRBD1 (5 bases). CDR3 length: 14 amino acids. Germline CDR1 and CDR2: KGHSH and LQKENI. Trimming left V 5 bases short and J 6 bases short, with 16 bases between. CDR3 in amino acids: CASSLGVPTSEAFF. In DNA form, the CDR3 reads TGTGCCAGCTCATTAGGGGTACCGACCTCTGAAGCTTTCTTT.

V and J are TRBV6-1 and TRBJ1-5, with D possibly being TRBD1 (5 bases). This CDR3 comprises 14 residues. Germline V CDR1 and CDR2: MNHNS, SASEGT. V was trimmed by 7 bases and J by 5 bases, leaving 15 bases between them. The CDR3 DNA reads as TGTGCCAGCACAACAACTCAAGGGGATCAGCCCCAGCATTTT. Protein: CASTTTQGDQPQHF.

This clone was observed once. This chain uses TRBV6-1 with TRBJ2-6, with unresolved D. Germline loops: CDR1 MNHNS, CDR2 SASEGT. The CDR3 totals 13 residues. Trimming left V 7 bases short and J 4 bases short, with 8 bases between. The CDR3, as DNA: TGTGCCAGCACCGTGGGGGGGGCCAACGTCCTGACTTTC. As protein: CASTVGGANVLTF.

The rearrangement joins TRBV7-8 to TRBJ1-4; D might be TRBD1 (6 bases). Germline V CDR1 and CDR2: SGHVS, FQNEAQ. The CDR3 length is 15 residues. Trimming cost V 4 bases and J 11 bases, with 20 bases left between them. The CDR3 DNA sequence: TGTGCCAGCAGCTCTCCAGGGCGAACAACAGGGAAACTGTTTTTT. Its translation: CASSSPGRTTGKLFF.

The gene calls are TRBV6-4 and TRBJ2-7, with D perhaps TRBD1 (6 bases). V lost 6 bases to trimming and J lost 0 bases, with 12 bases between them. This CDR3 comprises 14 residues. CDR1 is MRHNA, CDR2 SNTAGT, per germline. CDR3 protein: CASSPTGHSYEQYF. In DNA form, the CDR3 reads TGTGCCAGCAGCCCGACAGGACACTCCTACGAGCAGTACTTC.

V gene TRBV5-6 combines with J gene TRBJ1-4; weak D call: TRBD1 (6 bases). The CDR3 totals 15 residues. The germline V gene has CDR1 SGHDT and CDR2 YYEEEE. Trimming removed 4 bases at V and 0 bases at J, with 10 bases between. CDR3 DNA: TGTGCCAGCAGCGGGGCAGGGGCAACTAATGAAAAACTGTTTTTT. Translating it yields CASSGAGATNEKLFF.

The V and J genes are TRBV5-1 and TRBJ2-3; 9 nucleotides line up with TRBD1. The CDR3 is made up of 16 amino acids. Germline CDR1 reads SGHRS; CDR2 reads YFSETQ. V dropped 2 bases and J dropped 1; count of bases not matched to a gene: 5. The CDR3 protein is CASSLPRDRGTDTQYF. CDR3 in DNA: TGCGCCAGCAGCTTACCCAGGGACAGGGGCACAGATACGCAGTATTTT.

The chain combines TRBV29-1 with TRBJ2-7, with 8 bases identical to TRBD1. J was trimmed by 7 bases and V by 3 bases; bases with no gene match: 8. Germline CDR1 reads SQVTM; CDR2 reads ANQGSEA. The CDR3 length is 13 residues. CDR3 in amino acids: CSVDPQGAQEQYF. The CDR3 region has the DNA TGCAGCGTTGACCCTCAGGGGGCTCAAGAGCAGTACTTC.

The rearrangement joins TRBV4-1 to TRBJ2-4; D is possibly TRBD2 (5 bases). Germline assignment: CDR1 MGHRA and CDR2 YSYEKL. The CDR3 has 13 residues. Trimming removed 1 base from V and 8 bases from J, with 9 bases in between. CDR3 DNA: TGCGCCAGCAGCCAAGTTGTGCGGGACATTCAGTACTTC. Protein: CASSQVVRDIQYF.

The genes are TRBV5-4 and TRBJ2-5; 7 nucleotides line up with TRBD1. The CDR3 runs to 13 residues. V was pared by 6 bases and J by 4 bases, with 6 bases of the junction left unmatched. Germline V CDR1 and CDR2: SGHNT, YYREEE (reference sequence). The CDR3 DNA reads TGTGCCAGCACCACGACAGGGCGAGAGACCCAGTACTTC. Translation gives CASTTTGRETQYF.

The genes are TRBV6-1 and TRBJ1-5, with 9 bases identical to TRBD1. Trimming removed 1 base from V and 0 bases from J; junction bases left unmatched: 7. This CDR3 is 18 amino acids long. Germline loops: CDR1 MNHNS, CDR2 SASEGT. The CDR3 coding sequence is TGTGCCAGCAGTGAAGTGGGACAGGGCCGATATAGCAATCAGCCCCAGCATTTT. Its translation: CASSEVGQGRYSNQPQHF.

The chain combines TRBV5-1 with TRBJ2-3, with D possibly matching TRBD1 (6 bases). CDR1 SGHRS and CDR2 YFSETQ come from the germline V gene. V lost 4 bases, J lost 3 bases, and 18 bases lay in between. The CDR3 is 16 amino acids. The CDR3 loop reads CASSTGAGTLTDTQYF. CDR3 in DNA: TGCGCCAGCAGCACCGGCGCCGGGACACTTACAGATACGCAGTATTTT.

The chain combines TRBV7-9 with TRBJ2-2; D is unresolved. The germline V gene has CDR1 SEHNR and CDR2 FQNEAQ (reference sequence). The CDR3 is 12 residues long. The V end was cut by 6 bases, the J end by 5 bases, with 7 bases between. CDR3 coding DNA: TGTGCCAGCAGATGGGCGACCGGGGAGCTGTTTTTT. This codes for CASRWATGELFF.

The CDR3 loop reads CASSSDVAAFSTGELFF. Written as DNA, the CDR3 is TGTGCCAGCAGCTCCGACGTAGCGGCTTTTTCCACCGGGGAGCTGTTTTTT. The chain has TRBV7-2 and TRBJ2-2, with TRBD2 as a possible D gene (6 bases). CDR1 is SGHTA and CDR2 is FQGNSA in the germline V gene. The CDR3 totals 17 residues. The germline V and J ends were trimmed by 4 bases and 4 bases, with 19 bases remaining between them. The variable domain in full, with the rest retrieved from reference TRBV7-2 and TRBJ2-2, is GAGVSQSPSNKVTEKGKDVELRCDPISGHTALYWYRQSLGQGLEFLIYFQGNSAPDKSGLPSDRFSAERTGGSVSTLTIQRTQQEDSAVYLCASSSDVAAFSTGELFFGEGSRLTVL.

This clone has more than one count but fewer than ten. The gene calls are TRBV9 and TRBJ2-2; possible D gene TRBD1, 5 bases. Trimming shortened V by 0 bases and J by 5 bases, and 11 bases separated the two germline ends. CDR1 SGDLS and CDR2 YYNGEE come from the germline V gene. The CDR3 sequence is 15 residues long. The CDR3 DNA follows: TGTGCCAGCAGCGTAGGTCCCAGACAGACCGGGGAGCTGTTTTTT. It specifies CASSVGPRQTGELFF. Variable domain in full (rest from reference TRBV9 and TRBJ2-2): DSGVTQTPKHLITATGQRVTLRCSPRSGDLSVYWYQQSLDQGLQFLIQYYNGEERAKGNILERFSAQQFPDLHSELNLSSLELGDSALYFCASSVGPRQTGELFFGEGSRLTVL.